This entry lists 5 T cell receptor beta chains sequenced from one sample in a study of blood T cells in healthy people across ages. A second about 7 to 12 cycle PCR used barcoded and J-beta primers. TCRdb re-analysed the 5' RACE reads in MiXCR, keeping a single row per CDR3 protein. The table has over 500,000 distinct CDR3 sequences, 52% seen once. Sequencing was carried out using blood. The source is a woman aged 80 or older in good health.

This sequence joins TRBV5-1 and TRBJ1-2; 7 bases are a match to TRBD1. The V gene end was trimmed by 0 bases and the J gene end by 6 bases; junction bases not matched to a gene: 5. The germline gives CDR1 SGHRS, CDR2 YFSETQ. The CDR3 covers 14 residues. The chain's CDR3 is CASSLAGGSDGYTF. CDR3 DNA: TGCGCCAGCAGCTTGGCAGGGGGATCGGATGGCTACACCTTC.

This clonotype was found many times. The chain uses TRBV7-8 and TRBJ2-4; tentatively, D is TRBD1 or TRBD2 (5 bases each). The CDR3 runs 16 residues. Germline values: CDR1 SGHVS, CDR2 FQNEAQ. With 1 base removed from V and 3 bases from J, the gap between germline ends came to 13 bases. CDR3 in amino acids: CASSLGTGGVKNIQYF. The CDR3 bases are TGTGCCAGCAGCTTAGGAACAGGAGGAGTCAAAAACATTCAGTACTTC.

This clonotype was detected a few times. A much larger clone sits a single nucleotide away, making a read error possible. The chain employs TRBV10-1 and TRBJ2-3, with D perhaps TRBD2 (7 bases). Per germline, CDR1 WNHNN and CDR2 SYGVQD (reference sequence). The CDR3 contains 14 residues. V lost 8 bases, J lost 2 bases, and 14 bases lay in between. Here the CDR3 DNA reads TGCGCCAGCTCCGGGGGGCAGTTCACAGATACGCAGTATTTT. Translation: CASSGGQFTDTQYF.

The chain has TRBV3-1 and TRBJ2-7; D is undetermined. The J call may be faulty, since TRBJ2-4 better matches the DNA end. This CDR3 spans 14 amino acids. The V gene's germline CDR1 is LGHDT and CDR2 YNNKEL (reference sequence). The CDR3 sequence is CASSQDRTYYIQYF. For the CDR3, the DNA is TGTGCCAGCAGCCAAGATCGTACGTACTACATTCAGTACTTC.

In regard to this clonotype: A much larger clone is a single base away; this may be a read error. The V call is TRBV12-3 or TRBV12-4, the J call TRBJ2-7; 7 bases fit TRBD1. Trimming cost V 3 bases and J 6 bases; bases outside gene matches: 5. The CDR3 has 13 residues. The CDR3 DNA reads as TGTGCCAGCAGTTTGAGGGACAGCTGCGAGCAGTACTTC. It encodes CASSLRDSCEQYF.